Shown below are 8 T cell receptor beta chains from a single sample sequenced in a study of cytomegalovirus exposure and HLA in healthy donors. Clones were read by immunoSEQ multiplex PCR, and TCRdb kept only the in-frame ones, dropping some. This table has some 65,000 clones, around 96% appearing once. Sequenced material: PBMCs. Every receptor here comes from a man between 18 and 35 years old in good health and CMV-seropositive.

The CDR3 DNA sequence: TGTGCCAGCAGTTTTGGGCGAAACACCATATATTTT. Translating it yields CASSFGRNTIYF. The chain joins TRBV28 to TRBJ1-3; D unresolved. The CDR3 is made up of 12 amino acids. The germline gives CDR1 MDHEN, CDR2 SYDVKM. Deletions cut 3 bases from V and 5 bases from J, with 5 bases between.

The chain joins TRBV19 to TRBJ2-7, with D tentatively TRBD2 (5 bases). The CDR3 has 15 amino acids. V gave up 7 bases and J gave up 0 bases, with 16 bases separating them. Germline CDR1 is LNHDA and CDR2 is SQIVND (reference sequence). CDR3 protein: CASKATGLSSYEQYF. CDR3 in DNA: TGTGCCAGTAAAGCTACGGGATTGAGCTCCTACGAGCAGTACTTC.

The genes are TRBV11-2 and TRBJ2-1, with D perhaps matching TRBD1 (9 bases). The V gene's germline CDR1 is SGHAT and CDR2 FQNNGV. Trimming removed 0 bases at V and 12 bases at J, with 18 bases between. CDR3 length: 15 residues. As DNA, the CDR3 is TGTGCCAGCAGCTTAGAAGTAGGGACAGGGACTAGGCAGTTCTTC. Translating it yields CASSLEVGTGTRQFF.

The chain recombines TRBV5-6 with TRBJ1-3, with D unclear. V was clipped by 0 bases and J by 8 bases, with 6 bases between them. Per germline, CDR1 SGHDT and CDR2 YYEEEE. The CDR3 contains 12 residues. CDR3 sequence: CASSLGGYTIYF. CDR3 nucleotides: TGTGCCAGCAGCTTGGGCGGCTACACCATATATTTT.

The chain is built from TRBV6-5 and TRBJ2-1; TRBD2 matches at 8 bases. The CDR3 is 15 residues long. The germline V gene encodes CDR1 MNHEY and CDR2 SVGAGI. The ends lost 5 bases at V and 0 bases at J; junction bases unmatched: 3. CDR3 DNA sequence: TGTGCCAGCAGTCAACTAGCGGCCTCCTACAATGAGCAGTTCTTC. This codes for CASSQLAASYNEQFF.

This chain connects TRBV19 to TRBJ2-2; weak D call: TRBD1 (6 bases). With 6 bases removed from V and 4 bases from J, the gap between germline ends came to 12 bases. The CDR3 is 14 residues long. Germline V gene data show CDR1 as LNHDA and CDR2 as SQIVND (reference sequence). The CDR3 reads CASRSTGPTGELFF. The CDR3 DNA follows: TGTGCCAGTAGATCCACAGGGCCCACCGGGGAGCTGTTTTTT.

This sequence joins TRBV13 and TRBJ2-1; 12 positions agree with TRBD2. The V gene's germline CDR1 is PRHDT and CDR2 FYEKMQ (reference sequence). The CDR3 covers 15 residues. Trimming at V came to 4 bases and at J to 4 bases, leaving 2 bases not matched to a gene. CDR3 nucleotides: TGTGCCAGCAGCTCTGGGACTAGCGGGTACAATGAGCAGTTCTTC. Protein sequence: CASSSGTSGYNEQFF.

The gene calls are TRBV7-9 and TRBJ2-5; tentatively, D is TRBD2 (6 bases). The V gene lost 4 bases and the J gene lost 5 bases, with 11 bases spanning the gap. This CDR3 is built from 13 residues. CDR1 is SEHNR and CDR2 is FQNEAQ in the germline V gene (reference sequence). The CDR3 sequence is CASSWGGEETQYF. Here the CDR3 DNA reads TGTGCCAGCAGCTGGGGCGGGGAGGAGACCCAGTACTTC.